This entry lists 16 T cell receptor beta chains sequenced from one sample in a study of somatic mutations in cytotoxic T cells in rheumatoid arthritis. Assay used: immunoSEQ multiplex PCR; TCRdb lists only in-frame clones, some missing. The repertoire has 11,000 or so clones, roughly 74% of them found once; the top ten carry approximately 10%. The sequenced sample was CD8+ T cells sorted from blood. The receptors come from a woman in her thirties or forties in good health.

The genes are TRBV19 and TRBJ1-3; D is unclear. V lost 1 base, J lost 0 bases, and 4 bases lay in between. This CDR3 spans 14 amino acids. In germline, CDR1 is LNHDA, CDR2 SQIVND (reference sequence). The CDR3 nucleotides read TGTGCCAGTAGTATAGGGTCCTCTGGAAACACCATATATTTT. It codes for CASSIGSSGNTIYF.

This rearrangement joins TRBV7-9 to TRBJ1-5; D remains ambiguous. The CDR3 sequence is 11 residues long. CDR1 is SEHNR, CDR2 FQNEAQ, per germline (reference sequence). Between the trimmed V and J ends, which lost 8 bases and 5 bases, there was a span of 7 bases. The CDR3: CASGFDQPQHF. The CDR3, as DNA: TGTGCCAGCGGGTTCGATCAGCCCCAGCATTTT.

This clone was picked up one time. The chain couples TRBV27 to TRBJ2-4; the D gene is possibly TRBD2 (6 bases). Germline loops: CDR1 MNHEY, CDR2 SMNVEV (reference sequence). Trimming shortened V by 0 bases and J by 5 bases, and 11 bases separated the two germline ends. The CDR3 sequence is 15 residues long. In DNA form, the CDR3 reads TGTGCCAGCAGTTTATCCGGCGGGACCCAAAACATTCAGTACTTC. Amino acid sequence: CASSLSGGTQNIQYF.

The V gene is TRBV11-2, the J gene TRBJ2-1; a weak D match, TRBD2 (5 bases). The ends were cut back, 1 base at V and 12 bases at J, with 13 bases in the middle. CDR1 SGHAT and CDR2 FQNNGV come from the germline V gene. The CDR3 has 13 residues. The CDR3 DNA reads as TGTGCCAGCAGCTTAGCTCCGGGATACGGGCAGTTCTTC. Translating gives CASSLAPGYGQFF.

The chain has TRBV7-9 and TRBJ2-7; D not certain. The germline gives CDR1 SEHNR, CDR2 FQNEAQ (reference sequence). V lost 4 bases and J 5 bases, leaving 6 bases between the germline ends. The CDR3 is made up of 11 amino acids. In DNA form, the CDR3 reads TGTGCCAGCAGCTCCGGGCACGAGCAGTACTTC. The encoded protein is CASSSGHEQYF.

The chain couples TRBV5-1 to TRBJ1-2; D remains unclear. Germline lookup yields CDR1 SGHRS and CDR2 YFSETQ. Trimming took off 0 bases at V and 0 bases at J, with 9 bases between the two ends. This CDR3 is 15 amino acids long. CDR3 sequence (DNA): TGCGCCAGCAGCTTGGTGTCAGTCTCTAACTATGGCTACACCTTC. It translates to CASSLVSVSNYGYTF.

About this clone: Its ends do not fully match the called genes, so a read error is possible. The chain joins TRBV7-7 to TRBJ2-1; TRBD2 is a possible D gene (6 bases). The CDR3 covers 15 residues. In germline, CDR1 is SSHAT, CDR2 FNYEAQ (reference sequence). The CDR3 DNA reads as TGTGCTAGCAGCCCGGGAGCCGCTCGTTACAATGAGCAGTTCTTC. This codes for CASSPGAARYNEQFF.

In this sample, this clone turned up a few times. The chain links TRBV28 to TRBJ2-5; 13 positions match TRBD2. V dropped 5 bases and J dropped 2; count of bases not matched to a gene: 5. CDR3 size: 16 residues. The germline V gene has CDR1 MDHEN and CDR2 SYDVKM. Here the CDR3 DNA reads TGTGCCAGCAGTCCCCTGACTAGCGGGGGGCAAGAGACCCAGTACTTC. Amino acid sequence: CASSPLTSGGQETQYF.

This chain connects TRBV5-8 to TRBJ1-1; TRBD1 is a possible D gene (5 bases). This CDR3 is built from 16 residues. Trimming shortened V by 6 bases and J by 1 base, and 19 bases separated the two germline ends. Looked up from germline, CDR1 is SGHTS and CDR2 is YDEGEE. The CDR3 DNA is TGTGCCAGCACCTATTTGCCGGGACTCACGAACACTGAAGCTTTCTTT. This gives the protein CASTYLPGLTNTEAFF. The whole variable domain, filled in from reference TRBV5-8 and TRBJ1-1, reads EAGVTQSPTHLIKTRGQQATLRCSPISGHTSVYWYQQALGLGLQFLLWYDEGEERNRGNFPPRFSGRQFPNYSSELNVNALELEDSALYLCASTYLPGLTNTEAFFGQGTRLTVV.

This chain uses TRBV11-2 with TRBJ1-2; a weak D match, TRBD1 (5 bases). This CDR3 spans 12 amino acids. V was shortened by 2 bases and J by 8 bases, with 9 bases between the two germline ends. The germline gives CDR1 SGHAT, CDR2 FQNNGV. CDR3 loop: CASSLRGDGYTF. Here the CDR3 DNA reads TGTGCCAGCAGCTTAAGAGGGGACGGCTACACCTTC.

CDR3 coding DNA: TGTGCCAGCAGTGGGGTAGGGTCGGGCTACGAGCAGTACTTC. It codes for CASSGVGSGYEQYF. This sequence joins TRBV6-1 and TRBJ2-7; D is unresolved. In germline, CDR1 is MNHNS, CDR2 SASEGT. The CDR3 length is 14 residues. The germline V and J ends were trimmed by 4 bases and 3 bases, with 13 bases remaining between them.

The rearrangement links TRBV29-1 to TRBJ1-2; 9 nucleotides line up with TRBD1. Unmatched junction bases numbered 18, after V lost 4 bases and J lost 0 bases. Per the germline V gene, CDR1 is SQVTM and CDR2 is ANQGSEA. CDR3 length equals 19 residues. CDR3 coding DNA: TGCAGCGTTGTCGAAATTTACCGCTCTGGGACAGGGTCTAACTATGGCTACACCTTC. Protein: CSVVEIYRSGTGSNYGYTF.

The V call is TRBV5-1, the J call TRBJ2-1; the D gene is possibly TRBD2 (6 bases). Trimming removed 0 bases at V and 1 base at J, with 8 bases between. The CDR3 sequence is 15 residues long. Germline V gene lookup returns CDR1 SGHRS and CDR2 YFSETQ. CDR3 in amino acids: CASSLDGGSYNEQFF. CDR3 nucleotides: TGCGCCAGCAGCTTGGACGGGGGATCCTACAATGAGCAGTTCTTC.

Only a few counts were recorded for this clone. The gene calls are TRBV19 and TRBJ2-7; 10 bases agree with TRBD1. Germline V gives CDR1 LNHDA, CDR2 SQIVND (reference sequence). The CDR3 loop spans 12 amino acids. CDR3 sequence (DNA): TGTCCTGTCGGGGACAGGGGTCCCGAGCAGTACGTC. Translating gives CPVGDRGPEQYV.

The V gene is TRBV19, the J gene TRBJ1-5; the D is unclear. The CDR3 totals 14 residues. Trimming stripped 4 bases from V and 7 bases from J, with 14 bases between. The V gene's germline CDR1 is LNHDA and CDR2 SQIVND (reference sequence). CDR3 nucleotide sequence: TGTGCCAGTAGTACCTCAGCGGTTGGGCAGCCCCAGCATTTT. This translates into CASSTSAVGQPQHF.

The CDR3 protein is CASRRAGGPFEIKYF. In DNA form, the CDR3 reads TGCGCCAGCAGGCGAGCGGGAGGGCCTTTTGAGATCAAGTACTTC. This sequence joins TRBV10-2 and TRBJ2-4, with 10 bases fitting TRBD2. The CDR3 has 15 residues. The V gene end was trimmed by 6 bases and the J gene end by 14 bases; junction bases not matched to a gene: 16. CDR1 is WSHSY, CDR2 SAAADI, per germline.